The next 4 T cell receptor beta chains were all read from a single sample in a study of STAT5B mutations in CD4+ large granular lymphocyte leukemia. The table came from immunoSEQ multiplex PCR; TCRdb's copy has only in-frame clones and leaves some out. The repertoire holds about 45,000 clones, 65% to 90% seen once, with 2.6% in the top ten. The source material was CD4+ T cells from blood buffy coats. The origin of the receptors is a human donor in good health.

This clone was picked up one time. The chain uses TRBV7-9 and TRBJ2-3, with D maybe TRBD2 (6 bases). The CDR3 totals 16 residues. V was trimmed by 5 bases and J by 0 bases, leaving 15 bases between them. Germline V gene data show CDR1 as SEHNR and CDR2 as FQNEAQ (reference sequence). The CDR3 loop reads CASSLGLLTSTDTQYF. CDR3 coding DNA: TGTGCCAGCAGCCTGGGACTGCTCACTAGCACAGATACGCAGTATTTT.

The gene calls are TRBV30 and TRBJ1-6; 8 bases line up with TRBD1. This CDR3 comprises 15 residues. J lost 9 bases, V lost 1 base, and 8 bases had no gene match. Germline CDR1 is GTSNPN and CDR2 is SVGIG (reference sequence). Here the CDR3 DNA reads TGTGCCTGGAGTGCGCTGGACAGGGACGCTTCACCCCTCCACTTT. Amino acids: CAWSALDRDASPLHF.

This clone appeared once. The genes are TRBV28 and TRBJ1-1; a possible D gene is TRBD1 (6 bases). The V end was cut by 2 bases, the J end by 7 bases, with 20 bases between. This CDR3 has 16 residues. Germline CDR1 reads MDHEN; CDR2 reads SYDVKM. This chain's CDR3 is CASSLVSGAGGDEAFF. The CDR3 region has the DNA TGTGCCAGCAGTTTAGTCTCAGGGGCCGGAGGGGATGAAGCTTTCTTT.

This rearrangement joins TRBV18 to TRBJ2-5; D gene ambiguous. CDR1 is KGHSH and CDR2 is LQKENI in the germline V gene. Trimming took 0 bases from V and 2 from J, leaving 4 bases between them. The CDR3 has 13 residues. The CDR3 loop is CASSPPDQETQYF. CDR3 DNA: TGTGCCAGCTCACCACCGGATCAAGAGACCCAGTACTTC.